This T cell receptor (beta chain) was recorded in a study of blood T cell repertoires in COVID-19 (TCRdb year 2020). Describing the broader study: The collaborator samples originated in the United States, Italy and Spain and spanned the acute and convalescent phases of COVID-19. The material from the prospective study consisted of cDNA or gDNA derived from T cells, B-cell-depleted T cells, or PBMCs. Subjects who had been exposed to COVID-19, were actively infected with it, or had recovered from it provided the deeply sampled blood TCRbeta repertoires that made up the dataset. The repertoires were released in a freely available public database meant as a resource for research on the immune response to SARS-CoV-2. Samples came from the ongoing ImmuneRACE study (first 160 participants) plus 1,254 subjects from 6 global collaborators. A de-identified subject ID, COVID-19 status, age in years and sex were almost always included in the sample metadata. Where available, HLA class I and class II types were obtained from metadata supplied by the sample provider rather than from assay-based typing.

The paper's findings and limits, for the study overall: The amount of clinical and demographic metadata varied by source and participant and was provided uncurated.

As for this clone: What this receptor recognizes is not known. No much larger clonotype is one base removed from it; base qualities were not supplied.

The CDR3 covers 14 residues, taking in both the cysteine and the phenylalanine. Only the CDR3 DNA stays, 42 bases, in frame from base 1. CDR1 SNHLY and CDR2 FYNNEI were looked up in the germline V gene. Trimming at the junction amounts to 6 bases on V and 1 base on J, and the germline ends lie 11 bases apart. TCRbeta CDR3 regions were amplified from genomic DNA by means of the immunoSEQ Assay, a bias-controlled multiplex PCR. As for the original processing: Within the assay, amplification of reference gene primers was used to estimate how many nucleated cells each sample contained. Sequence reads were collapsed and filtered to measure the absolute abundance of every unique TCRbeta CDR3 rearrangement. Productive Simpson clonality was computed per sample as the square root of Simpson's diversity index over productive rearrangements. The table comes from immuneACCESS by way of TCRdb, which keeps in-frame sequences with V and J called. Part of the clones is missing from these tables; in studies checked, under half for an unresolved V gene and the rest for unknown reasons. That table supplies the V and J calls and clone size; D and trimming were determined from the DNA. For this sample there are around 150,000 clones; 80% appear just once. The biggest ten clones account for less than 4% of the sample.

Participants in the prospective study were aged roughly 18 to 89 years, lived in 20 to 25 United States geographic areas, and enrolled through a virtual design. To assign participants to cohorts, the prospective study relied on clinical history that participants themselves reported in a screening survey and a study questionnaire. ImmuneRACE Cohort 3 recovered participants were defined by two consecutive negative NP/OP PCR tests, healthcare professional clearance, or symptom resolution. Mobile phlebotomists in the prospective study collected whole blood, serum and a nasopharyngeal or oropharyngeal swab from every participant. Prospective study participants could optionally give additional blood draws and questionnaires over an approximately two-month period. Before DNA extraction, blood samples from the prospective study were shipped at room temperature or frozen.

Sequencing input: PBMCs or T cells enriched from blood (not recorded which). This receptor chain uses TRBV2 and TRBJ2-3; TRBD2 might be the D gene, on 6 matching bases. The sequence derives from an older woman who had recovered from COVID-19. CDR3 protein: CASRAGLGTDTQYF. The base sequence is TGTGCCAGCAGGGCGGGGTTGGGCACAGATACGCAGTATTTT.